Following are 25 T cell receptor beta chains from one sample sequenced in a study of vaccination and CD4 T cells after COVID-19. The antigens of these receptors remain unknown. The treatment was: roughly ten-day PBMC culture with coronavirus spike peptide pools or control peptides (ViraFEST assay). During the years 2011-2018, before the COVID-19 pandemic, the unexposed donor's CD4+ T cells were collected. The Oncomine TCR Beta short-read assay was applied to DNA of cultured CD4+ T cells. TCRdb re-analysed the PCR reads in MiXCR, keeping a single row per CDR3 protein. This table has about 6,700 distinct CDR3 sequences, less than 35% appearing once. The sequenced material came from CD4+ T cells from blood, cultured in vitro. The receptors originated from a human donor in good health.

The genes are TRBV7-2 and TRBJ2-3; a weak D match, TRBD1 (6 bases). The germline gives CDR1 SGHTA, CDR2 FQGNSA. This CDR3 has 17 amino acids. Deletions cut 2 bases from V and 0 bases from J, with 15 bases between. The CDR3 bases are TGTGCCAGCAGCTTATTCGACGGGACAAGTAGCACAGATACGCAGTATTTT. Encoded protein: CASSLFDGTSSTDTQYF.

This clonotype showed up just a few times. V and J are TRBV7-6 and TRBJ1-3; TRBD1 might be the D (6 bases). V dropped 5 bases and J dropped 8 bases, with 19 bases sitting between them. The length of the CDR3 is 15 residues. Germline lookup yields CDR1 SGHVS and CDR2 FNYEAQ. The CDR3 region has the DNA TGTGCCAGCAGCGCGGGGGGCCAGCAGGGACACACCATATATTTT. The encoded protein is CASSAGGQQGHTIYF.

The chain recombines TRBV6-2 or TRBV6-3 with TRBJ2-3; 11 bases line up with TRBD2. The germline CDR1 and CDR2 sequences are MNHEY and SVGEGT. There are 14 residues in the CDR3. With V trimmed by 6 bases and J by 3 bases, 2 bases remained unmatched. The CDR3 reads CASSPSGGTDTQYF. The CDR3 DNA follows: TGTGCCAGCAGCCCTAGCGGGGGGACAGATACGCAGTATTTT.

The chain uses TRBV12-3 or TRBV12-4 and TRBJ2-7; 7 nucleotides match TRBD2. CDR3 size: 18 residues. V lost 2 bases and J lost 0; bases outside the gene matches: 13. CDR3 nucleotides: TGTGCCAGCAGTTTATCCTTCGTTTACGGGGGGACCTCCTACGAGCAGTACTTC. Translating gives CASSLSFVYGGTSYEQYF.

This clonotype is termed medium-sized. This chain connects TRBV11-2 to TRBJ2-3; 7 bases agree with TRBD1. Per germline, CDR1 SGHAT and CDR2 FQNNGV. The CDR3 has 17 amino acids. Germline trimming cut 2 bases from V and 2 bases from J; bases unmatched to any gene: 10. The CDR3 sequence: CASSLKQGGSHTDTQYF. DNA of the CDR3: TGTGCCAGCAGCTTAAAACAAGGGGGCTCCCACACAGATACGCAGTATTTT.

This clonotype showed up just a few times. The rearrangement joins TRBV6-1 to TRBJ2-7; D unresolved. V lost 5 bases and J lost 0, with 8 bases in between. The CDR3 extends over 13 amino acids. CDR1 and CDR2 from the germline V gene are MNHNS and SASEGT. CDR3 DNA sequence: TGTGCCAGCAGTAACACGGACTCCTACGAGCAGTACTTC. It yields the protein CASSNTDSYEQYF.

The V and J genes are TRBV12-5 and TRBJ2-7, with no clear D. This CDR3 comprises 13 residues. The germline V gene encodes CDR1 LGHNT and CDR2 FRNRAP. V was cut by 1 base and J by 1 base, with 5 bases left in between. The CDR3 region is CASGLGASYEQYF. CDR3 sequence (DNA): TGTGCTAGTGGTTTGGGTGCGTCCTACGAGCAGTACTTC.

This clonotype turned up a few times. The rearrangement uses TRBV27 and TRBJ2-3; 12 nucleotides match TRBD2. The germline V gene encodes CDR1 MNHEY and CDR2 SMNVEV (reference sequence). Trimming removed 6 bases from V and 4 bases from J; junction bases left unmatched: 8. The CDR3 has 16 amino acids. The CDR3 reads CASRETSGRAADTQYF. CDR3 nucleotide sequence: TGTGCCAGCAGGGAGACTAGCGGGAGAGCTGCAGATACGCAGTATTTT.

The rearrangement uses TRBV5-1 and TRBJ2-7, with 10 positions matching TRBD2. This CDR3 region has 16 residues. The V segment lost 4 bases and the J segment 2 bases; nucleotides outside the gene matches: 9. Looked up from germline, CDR1 is SGHRS and CDR2 is YFSETQ. DNA for the CDR3: TGCGCCAGCAGCCCCAGGGGAAGCGGGAGGGCCTACGAGCAGTACTTC. This codes for CASSPRGSGRAYEQYF.

V gene TRBV21-1 combines with J gene TRBJ1-2. TRBV21-1 represents a pseudogene. The CDR3 spans 14 residues. In DNA form, the CDR3 reads TGTGCCGGAAAATTCGACGACGGGAACTATGGCTACACCTTC. Amino acids: CAGKFDDGNYGYTF.

The J gene is TRBJ1-5, the V gene TRBV19; weak D call: TRBD1 (6 bases). CDR1 and CDR2 (germline): LNHDA, SQIVND (reference sequence). The CDR3 runs to 16 residues. V lost 3 bases and J lost 2, with 14 bases in between. The CDR3, as DNA: TGTGCCAGTAGTATCTTGAGGGGGGGGGGCAATCAGCCCCAGCATTTT. Translating gives CASSILRGGGNQPQHF.

The chain employs TRBV6-1 and TRBJ1-5, with 11 bases lining up with TRBD1. The V segment lost 6 bases and the J segment 0 bases; nucleotides outside the gene matches: 10. This CDR3 is built from 18 residues. CDR1 is MNHNS, CDR2 SASEGT, per germline. The CDR3 here is CASSERTGGVSSNQPQHF. The CDR3 bases are TGTGCCAGCAGCGAACGGACAGGGGGCGTGAGTAGCAATCAGCCCCAGCATTTT.

This clonotype appeared a few times. The V and J genes are TRBV6-2 or TRBV6-3 and TRBJ2-3, with 9 bases matching TRBD2. V dropped 6 bases and J dropped 6; count of bases not matched to a gene: 10. The CDR3 contains 15 residues. CDR1 and CDR2 (germline): MNHEY, SVGEGT. The chain's CDR3 is CASRNSGGPRDTQYF. For the CDR3, the DNA is TGTGCCAGCAGAAATAGCGGGGGCCCTCGGGATACGCAGTATTTT.

This clonotype has just a few counts. The V call is TRBV2, the J call TRBJ1-5; D is unresolved. With 5 bases removed from V and 11 bases from J, the gap between germline ends came to 13 bases. The CDR3 covers 12 residues. Germline loops: CDR1 SNHLY, CDR2 FYNNEI. The CDR3 here is CASSPGPVAQHF. The CDR3 nucleotides are TGTGCCAGCAGTCCAGGCCCGGTGGCCCAGCATTTT.

The V call is TRBV24-1, the J call TRBJ2-7, with D unresolved. This CDR3 is 13 amino acids long. Deletions cut 8 bases from V and 6 bases from J, with 16 bases between. Germline CDR1 reads KGHDR; CDR2 reads SFDVKD. The CDR3 sequence: CATTPSTVPEQYF. The CDR3 DNA follows: TGTGCCACCACCCCCTCAACAGTGCCCGAGCAGTACTTC.

This chain uses TRBV28 with TRBJ1-2; D ambiguous. Germline V gene lookup returns CDR1 MDHEN and CDR2 SYDVKM. V gave up 9 bases and J gave up 10 bases, with 18 bases separating them. The CDR3 length is 12 residues. CDR3 region: CARSVGRLHYTF. The CDR3 DNA reads as TGTGCCAGGAGTGTCGGGAGATTACACTACACCTTC.

The rearrangement uses TRBV6-1 and TRBJ1-2; 7 bases fit TRBD1. The V segment lost 2 bases and the J segment 5 bases; nucleotides outside the gene matches: 8. The germline gives CDR1 MNHNS, CDR2 SASEGT. The CDR3 length is 15 residues. CDR3 bases: TGTGCCAGCAGTGAAAAAGGGGGGACAGAATATGGCTACACCTTC. It encodes CASSEKGGTEYGYTF.

This sequence joins TRBV5-1 and TRBJ2-3; 10 nucleotides agree with TRBD2. After removal of 3 bases from V and 6 bases from J, the junction contained 10 bases not matched to a gene. Germline lookup yields CDR1 SGHRS and CDR2 YFSETQ. The CDR3 runs to 16 residues. The CDR3 region has the DNA TGCGCCAGCAGCTGGCGAGCGGGGGGGCCGGGGGATACGCAGTATTTT. Its translation: CASSWRAGGPGDTQYF.

This clonotype occurred a few times. V usage is TRBV11-2 and J usage is TRBJ2-5; possibly TRBD1 for D (5 bases). CDR1 SGHAT and CDR2 FQNNGV come from the germline V gene. The CDR3 consists of 14 residues. Trimming removed 1 base from V and 4 bases from J, with 10 bases in between. The CDR3 DNA reads as TGTGCCAGCAGCTTAGTATGGGGCGGAGAGACCCAGTACTTC. This encodes CASSLVWGGETQYF. The whole variable domain, filled in from reference TRBV11-2 and TRBJ2-5, reads EAGVAQSPRYKIIEKRQSVAFWCNPISGHATLYWYQQILGQGPKLLIQFQNNGVVDDSQLPKDRFSAERLKGVDSTLKIQPAKLEDSAVYLCASSLVWGGETQYFGPGTRLLVL.

This chain uses TRBV6-1 with TRBJ1-2, with D uncertain. Germline-derived CDR1 and CDR2 are MNHNS and SASEGT. This CDR3 is 13 amino acids long. Between the trimmed V and J ends, which lost 10 bases and 4 bases, there was a span of 16 bases. Here the CDR3 DNA reads TGTGCCACCATGGGTCCGGCCTTCTATGGCTACACCTTC. Its protein product is CATMGPAFYGYTF.

The J gene is TRBJ2-7, the V gene TRBV19; 8 bases align to TRBD2. Germline V CDR1 and CDR2: LNHDA, SQIVND (reference sequence). The CDR3 loop spans 15 amino acids. Trimming took 4 bases from V and 3 from J; bases not matched to a gene: 8. The chain's CDR3 is CASSRLGLAGYEQYF. The CDR3 region has the DNA TGTGCCAGTAGTAGACTGGGGCTAGCGGGCTACGAGCAGTACTTC.

The genes are TRBV6-1 and TRBJ2-1; 10 bases match TRBD2. Germline V CDR1 and CDR2: MNHNS, SASEGT. After removal of 4 bases from V and 6 bases from J, the junction contained 6 bases not matched to a gene. CDR3 length: 15 residues. The CDR3 loop reads CASSASGRSPNEQFF. Written as DNA, the CDR3 is TGTGCCAGCAGTGCTAGCGGGAGAAGTCCCAATGAGCAGTTCTTC.

This clonotype was picked up a small number of times. V usage is TRBV6-5 and J usage is TRBJ2-6; possibly TRBD1 for D (6 bases). This CDR3 spans 19 amino acids. Germline V gene lookup returns CDR1 MNHEY and CDR2 SVGAGI. Deletions cut 2 bases from V and 0 bases from J, with 17 bases between. CDR3 amino acids: CASSYIPGQGSSGANVLTF. The CDR3 DNA reads as TGTGCCAGCAGTTACATTCCGGGGCAGGGGTCCTCTGGGGCCAACGTCCTGACTTTC.

V usage is TRBV10-1 and J usage is TRBJ1-3; 7 positions agree with TRBD1. J gave up 3 bases and V 2 bases, and 16 bases lay outside the gene matches. This CDR3 contains 19 residues. Germline values: CDR1 WNHNN, CDR2 SYGVQD (reference sequence). DNA of the CDR3: TGCGCCAGCAGTGAGGGGACAGATAAACCCCCTATGAGTGGAAACACCATATATTTT. Protein product: CASSEGTDKPPMSGNTIYF.

The chain employs TRBV5-1 and TRBJ1-1; D gene ambiguous. Trimming stripped 2 bases from V and 5 bases from J, with 7 bases between. CDR1 SGHRS and CDR2 YFSETQ come from the germline V gene. CDR3 length: 12 residues. The CDR3 region is CASSFDTTEAFF. The CDR3 DNA reads as TGCGCCAGCAGCTTTGACACTACTGAAGCTTTCTTT.